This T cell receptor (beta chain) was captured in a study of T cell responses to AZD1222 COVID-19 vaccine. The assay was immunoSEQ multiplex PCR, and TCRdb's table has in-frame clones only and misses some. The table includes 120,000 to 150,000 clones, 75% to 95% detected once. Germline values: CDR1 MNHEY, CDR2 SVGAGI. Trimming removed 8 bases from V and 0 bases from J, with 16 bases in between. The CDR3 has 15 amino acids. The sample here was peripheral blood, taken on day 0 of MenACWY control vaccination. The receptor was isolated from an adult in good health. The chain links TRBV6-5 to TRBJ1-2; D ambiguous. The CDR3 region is CASQTRLSTNYGYTF. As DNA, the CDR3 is TGTGCCAGCCAGACCAGGTTGTCGACTAACTATGGCTACACCTTC.